This entry lists 9 T cell receptor beta chains sequenced from one sample in a study of OX40 agonist ivuxolimab in advanced cancers. The library was obtained by the immunoSEQ multiplex PCR assay. Here the immuneACCESS table is served through TCRdb, limited to in-frame sequences with V and J called. Missing clones are a known gap in these copies; in checked studies unresolved V genes cover under half, and the rest lacks a known reason. This sample has roughly 83,000 clones in its table, and 65% to 85% of those were observed once. Of the sample, around 7.5% is held by the ten largest clones. The input for sequencing was CD4+ or CD8+ T cells sorted from blood, taken in a trial of the OX40 agonist ivuxolimab. All receptors derive from an adult with an advanced solid tumor such as melanoma, head and neck, liver or kidney cancer.

V and J are TRBV7-9 and TRBJ1-2; D unresolved. CDR1 and CDR2 from the germline V gene are SEHNR and FQNEAQ (reference sequence). The CDR3 is 15 amino acids. The ends were cut back, 0 bases at V and 2 bases at J, with 10 bases in the middle. The CDR3 sequence is CASSLALLQNYGYTF. Here the CDR3 DNA reads TGTGCCAGCAGCTTAGCCCTACTTCAGAACTATGGCTACACCTTC. Using reference TRBV7-9 and TRBJ1-2 for the parts outside the CDR3, the full variable domain is DTGVSQNPRHKITKRGQNVTFRCDPISEHNRLYWYRQTLGQGPEFLTYFQNEAQLEKSRLLSDRFSAERPKGSFSTLEIQRTEQGDSAMYLCASSLALLQNYGYTFGSGTRLTVV.

The V and J genes are TRBV5-5 and TRBJ1-1, with D tentatively TRBD1 (5 bases). V lost 0 bases to trimming and J lost 4 bases, with 10 bases between them. Germline V gene lookup returns CDR1 SGHKS and CDR2 YYEKEE (reference sequence). The CDR3 contains 14 residues. CDR3 sequence reads: CASSLVRGATEAFF. DNA of the CDR3: TGTGCCAGCAGCTTGGTACGAGGGGCCACTGAAGCTTTCTTT.

V and J are TRBV27 and TRBJ2-3; no clear D. CDR3 length: 13 residues. Trimming stripped 5 bases from V and 8 bases from J, with 14 bases between. Germline V gives CDR1 MNHEY, CDR2 SMNVEV (reference sequence). The CDR3 is CASSLSQWSTQYF. The CDR3 nucleotides read TGTGCCAGCAGTCTAAGTCAGTGGAGTACGCAGTATTTT.

The chain combines TRBV4-1 with TRBJ1-4; 7 positions agree with TRBD1. The CDR3 totals 15 residues. CDR1 MGHRA and CDR2 YSYEKL come from the germline V gene. V gave up 5 bases and J gave up 4 bases; unmatched junction bases: 7. The CDR3 loop reads CASSKGGQYNEKLFF. CDR3 sequence (DNA): TGCGCCAGCAGCAAGGGGGGACAGTATAATGAAAAACTGTTTTTT.

V gene TRBV5-1 combines with J gene TRBJ2-7; 9 bases match TRBD2. Per the germline V gene, CDR1 is SGHRS and CDR2 is YFSETQ. The V and J ends lost 4 bases and 6 bases, in that order; junction bases with no gene match: 8. This CDR3 spans 14 amino acids. The CDR3 here is CASSRLAESSEQYF. Written as DNA, the CDR3 is TGCGCCAGCAGCCGACTAGCGGAGAGCAGCGAGCAGTACTTC.

J is TRBJ2-2 and V is TRBV5-1; possibly TRBD1 or TRBD2 for D (5 bases each). V lost 3 bases and J lost 3, with 12 bases in between. The CDR3 has 15 amino acids. Germline CDR1 and CDR2: SGHRS and YFSETQ. The CDR3 is CASSYSGQYTGELFF. DNA for the CDR3: TGCGCCAGCAGCTACTCGGGGCAGTACACCGGGGAGCTGTTTTTT.

The chain uses TRBV5-4 and TRBJ1-1; D gene uncertain. This CDR3 region has 14 residues. Germline CDR1 and CDR2: SGHNT and YYREEE (reference sequence). V was trimmed by 0 bases and J by 1 base, leaving 7 bases between them. The CDR3 DNA follows: TGTGCCAGCAGCTTGGGACACAAGAACACTGAAGCTTTCTTT. It translates to CASSLGHKNTEAFF.

This clone has just one count. The chain recombines TRBV5-4 with TRBJ1-5; D might be TRBD1 (6 bases). The CDR3 extends over 16 amino acids. Trimming removed 0 bases from V and 3 bases from J, with 13 bases in between. The germline CDR1 and CDR2 sequences are SGHNT and YYREEE (reference sequence). The CDR3 region has the DNA TGTGCCAGCAGCTTGGGACCAGGGGTGGTCAATCAGCCCCAGCATTTT. Amino acids: CASSLGPGVVNQPQHF. Full variable domain (missing parts from reference TRBV5-4 and TRBJ1-5): ETGVTQSPTHLIKTRGQQVTLRCSSQSGHNTVSWYQQALGQGPQFIFQYYREEENGRGNFPPRFSGLQFPNYSSELNVNALELDDSALYLCASSLGPGVVNQPQHFGDGTRLSIL.

The V gene is TRBV30, the J gene TRBJ1-6, with D hard to call. The germline gives CDR1 GTSNPN, CDR2 SVGIG (reference sequence). This CDR3 has 12 amino acids. V was clipped by 2 bases and J by 7 bases, with 6 bases between them. CDR3 sequence: CAWSFPNSPLHF. CDR3 bases: TGTGCCTGGAGTTTCCCCAATTCACCCCTCCACTTT.